The clone carrying this T cell receptor beta chain has more than one count but fewer than ten. The V gene's germline CDR1 is SQVTM and CDR2 ANQGSEA. With V trimmed by 6 bases and J by 3 bases, 1 base remained unmatched. This CDR3 is built from 12 residues. The sample belongs to a study of blood T cell repertoires in COVID-19. Generated by immunoSEQ multiplex PCR, the TCRdb table keeps only in-frame clones and is missing some. The data contain 300,000 to 350,000 clones, 80% to 90% of them seen just once; the ten biggest clones take up about 4%. This chain connects TRBV29-1 to TRBJ2-1; 8 bases line up with TRBD1. This clonotype originated in a woman aged 40 to 50 with acute COVID-19. The sequenced sample was PBMCs or T cells enriched from blood (not recorded which). This chain's CDR3 is CSVTGDYNEQFF. The CDR3 DNA reads as TGCAGCGTGACAGGGGACTACAATGAGCAGTTCTTC.